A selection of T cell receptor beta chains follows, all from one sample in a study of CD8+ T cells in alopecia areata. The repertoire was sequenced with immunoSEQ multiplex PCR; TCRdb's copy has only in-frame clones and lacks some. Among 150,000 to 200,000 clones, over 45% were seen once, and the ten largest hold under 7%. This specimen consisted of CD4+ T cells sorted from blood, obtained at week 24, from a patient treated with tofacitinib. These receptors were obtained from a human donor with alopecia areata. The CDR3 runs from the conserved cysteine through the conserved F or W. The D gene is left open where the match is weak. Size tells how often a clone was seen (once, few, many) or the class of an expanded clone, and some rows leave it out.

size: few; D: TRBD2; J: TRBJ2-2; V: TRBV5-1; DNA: TGCGCCAGCAGCTTGGCCTCACCTAGCGGGGGACCCGGGGGCACCGGGGAGCTGTTTTTT; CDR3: CASSLASPSGGPGGTGELFF
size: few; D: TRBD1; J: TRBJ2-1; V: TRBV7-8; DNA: TGTGCCAGCAGCCATCGGACAGGGGGCTTCAATGAGCAGTTCTTC; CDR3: CASSHRTGGFNEQFF
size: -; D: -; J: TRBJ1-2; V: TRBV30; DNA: TGTGCCTGGAGGACCCCGGGACGGACATATGGCTACACCTTC; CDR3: CAWRTPGRTYGYTF
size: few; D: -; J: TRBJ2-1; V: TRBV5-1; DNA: TGCGCCAGCAGCTTGGCTGCAAGAAACAGCTACAATGAGCAGTTCTTC; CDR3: CASSLAARNSYNEQFF
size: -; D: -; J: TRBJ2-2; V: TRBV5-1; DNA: TGCGCCAGCAGCGCCACCAGCGGCCCGAACACCGGGGAGCTGTTTTTT; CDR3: CASSATSGPNTGELFF
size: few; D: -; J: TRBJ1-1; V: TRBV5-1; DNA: TGCGCCAGCAGCTCGGACAGCAAGAACACTGAAGCTTTCTTT; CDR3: CASSSDSKNTEAFF
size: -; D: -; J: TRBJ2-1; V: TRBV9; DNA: TGTGCCAGCACCTTCAATGGGGATGAGCAGTTCTTC; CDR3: CASTFNGDEQFF
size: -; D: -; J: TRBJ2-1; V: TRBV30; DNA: TGTGCCTGGAGTAGGGGAACCGGCAATGAGCAGTTCTTC; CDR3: CAWSRGTGNEQFF
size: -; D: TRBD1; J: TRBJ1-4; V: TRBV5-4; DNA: TGTGCCAGCAGCTTCTTAGGGACAGTTAATGAAAAACTGTTTTTT; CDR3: CASSFLGTVNEKLFF
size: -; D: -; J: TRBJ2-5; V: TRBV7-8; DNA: TGTGCCAGCAGCTTGGCGAAGGAGGGGGGGGTTGAGACCCAGTACTTC; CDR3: CASSLAKEGGVETQYF